These 11 T cell receptor beta chains originate from one sample sequenced in a study of breast tumors, draining lymph nodes, adjacent tissues. TCRdb re-called the multiplex PCR reads through MiXCR, storing one row per CDR3 protein. Altogether 150,000 to 200,000 distinct CDR3 sequences are present, more than 25% being singletons, with the ten largest covering less than 4%. Breast cancer patients provided tissue from their axillary draining lymph nodes. Sample: axillary lymph node tissue. Source of these receptors: a female donor with breast cancer. Some clones in this sample may be carry-over from other donors' samples.

This clonotype was counted ten times or more. This rearrangement joins TRBV10-3 to TRBJ2-7; D might be TRBD1 (6 bases). Trimming stripped 2 bases from V and 2 bases from J, with 28 bases between. This CDR3 spans 20 amino acids. CDR1 and CDR2 (germline): ENHRY, SYGVKD. The CDR3 DNA reads TGTGCCATCAGTGAGGGGGCCGATGGTCTGGCGTGGGACACCCCCTACGAGCAGTACTTC. This sequence encodes CAISEGADGLAWDTPYEQYF.

The rearrangement joins TRBV20-1 to TRBJ2-3; 10 positions agree with TRBD2. The CDR3 spans 14 residues. CDR1 and CDR2 from the germline V gene are DFQATT and SNEGSKA (reference sequence). The trim removed 6 bases at V and 3 bases at J, leaving 6 bases unmatched. CDR3 DNA: TGCAGTGCCATAAAGCGGGAGGGTACAGATACGCAGTATTTT. This translates into CSAIKREGTDTQYF.

This clonotype was counted many times. The rearrangement joins TRBV15 to TRBJ2-5; D may match TRBD1 or TRBD2 (6 bases each). V lost 0 bases, J lost 5 bases, and 16 bases lay in between. CDR1 and CDR2 (germline): LNHNV, YYDKDF (reference sequence). This CDR3 is 16 amino acids long. The CDR3 protein is CATSRDQGRGGETQYF. The CDR3, as DNA: TGTGCCACCAGCAGAGATCAGGGCAGGGGAGGTGAGACCCAGTACTTC.

This sequence joins TRBV20-1 and TRBJ1-2; D not resolved. The CDR3 is 15 residues long. Germline V CDR1 and CDR2: DFQATT, SNEGSKA (reference sequence). V shed 1 base and J shed 0 bases, with 12 bases lying between them. CDR3 amino acids: CSARGIRESNYGYTF. CDR3 DNA: TGCAGTGCTAGAGGTATTCGGGAGTCTAACTATGGCTACACCTTC.

CDR3: CATSAREVEETQYF. Here the CDR3 DNA reads TGTGCCACCAGTGCTAGGGAGGTCGAAGAGACCCAGTACTTC. The chain employs TRBV24-1 and TRBJ2-5, with D possibly matching TRBD2 (6 bases). The CDR3 consists of 14 residues. The germline CDR1 and CDR2 sequences are KGHDR and SFDVKD. The V end was cut by 5 bases, the J end by 3 bases, with 12 bases between.

Details on this clonotype: Likely a read error: the CDR3 ends without its conserved phenylalanine or tryptophan. J is TRBJ2-1 and V is TRBV11-2, with TRBD2 identical over 11 bases. V was pared by 5 bases and J by 9 bases, with 18 bases of the junction left unmatched. Germline CDR1 reads SGHAT; CDR2 reads FQNNGV. The CDR3 is made up of 18 amino acids. The CDR3 coding sequence is TGTGCCAGCAGCCGCTCATCGACGGCACTAGCGGGAGTAAGTGAGCAGTTCCTC. Encoded protein: CASSRSSTALAGVSEQFL.

The sample holds many counts of this clonotype. The CDR3 spells CASRRPGGRGLGNGYTF. The CDR3 nucleotides are TGTGCCAGCCGGCGGCCGGGCGGGCGGGGGCTGGGGAATGGCTACACCTTC. The V call is TRBV19, the J call TRBJ1-2; a possible D gene is TRBD1 (6 bases). The CDR3 spans 17 residues. V was shortened by 9 bases and J by 6 bases, with 29 bases between the two germline ends. Germline values: CDR1 LNHDA, CDR2 SQIVND (reference sequence).

For this clonotype: Possible read error: a much larger clone is one base away. The chain links TRBV7-9 to TRBJ2-7; 15 nucleotides agree with TRBD2. This CDR3 is built from 18 residues. Germline lookup yields CDR1 SEHNR and CDR2 FQNEAQ (reference sequence). V shed 5 bases, J shed 5 bases, and the junction held 13 bases outside the gene matches. For the CDR3, the DNA is TGTGCCAGCAGCCTGGGACTAGCGGGGGGCTCCACTATCCACGAGCAGTACTTC. Amino acid sequence: CASSLGLAGGSTIHEQYF.

This clonotype was counted ten times or more. The rearrangement links TRBV19 to TRBJ2-1, with a weak D call TRBD2 (5 bases). V lost 6 bases and J 7 bases, leaving 13 bases between the germline ends. Germline loops: CDR1 LNHDA, CDR2 SQIVND (reference sequence). The CDR3 runs 13 residues. The CDR3 reads CASSQQRVNEQFF. The CDR3 region has the DNA TGTGCCAGTAGCCAACAGAGGGTGAATGAGCAGTTCTTC.

This clonotype was seen at least ten times. This chain connects TRBV19 to TRBJ1-2, with TRBD1 identical over 7 bases. CDR3 size: 13 residues. Germline V gene sequence: CDR1 LNHDA, CDR2 SQIVND (reference sequence). Trimming at V came to 6 bases and at J to 7 bases, leaving 8 bases not matched to a gene. The CDR3 sequence is CASSLTGVSGYTF. In DNA, the CDR3 is TGTGCCAGTAGCCTTACAGGGGTTAGTGGCTACACCTTC.

V and J are TRBV19 and TRBJ1-1; D uncertain. Trimming stripped 8 bases from V and 1 base from J, with 17 bases between. Germline V lookup: CDR1 LNHDA, CDR2 SQIVND (reference sequence). The CDR3 extends over 15 amino acids. The CDR3 nucleotides are TGTGCCAGTGAAAGCTTCCGGGCGGGGAACACTGAAGCTTTCTTT. Its protein product is CASESFRAGNTEAFF.